Each of the 18 T cell receptor beta chains below was sequenced from the same sample in a study of control samples from healthy donors and cancer patients. TCRdb's copy holds only in-frame clones and misses some; the assay was immunoSEQ multiplex PCR. The sample consists of tens of thousands of clones, more than 85% of them appearing once. Sequenced: PBMCs. Every receptor here comes from a woman aged 40 to 50 with head and neck cancer.

The chain carries TRBV27 and TRBJ2-7, with D unresolved. Germline V gene lookup returns CDR1 MNHEY and CDR2 SMNVEV (reference sequence). V was shortened by 6 bases and J by 3 bases, with 12 bases between the two germline ends. The CDR3 is made up of 13 amino acids. The chain's CDR3 is CASRKWQDYEQYF. DNA of the CDR3: TGTGCCAGCAGGAAGTGGCAGGACTACGAGCAGTACTTC.

This clone was recorded a few times. The chain uses TRBV5-1 and TRBJ1-1; D remains unclear. The CDR3 extends over 14 amino acids. Looked up from germline, CDR1 is SGHRS and CDR2 is YFSETQ. V lost 4 bases, J lost 1 base, and 11 bases lay in between. The CDR3 reads CASSHRWENTEAFF. For the CDR3, the DNA is TGCGCCAGCAGCCATAGGTGGGAGAACACTGAAGCTTTCTTT.

The rearrangement joins TRBV7-8 to TRBJ1-4; D gene unclear. V was clipped by 1 base and J by 0 bases, with 3 bases between them. The CDR3 runs to 14 residues. Germline CDR1 SGHVS, CDR2 FQNEAQ. This CDR3 reads CASSLGSTNEKLFF. CDR3 sequence (DNA): TGTGCCAGCAGCTTAGGGTCAACTAATGAAAAACTGTTTTTT.

This chain links TRBV19 with TRBJ2-7, with 7 nucleotides matching TRBD2. Per the germline V gene, CDR1 is LNHDA and CDR2 is SQIVND (reference sequence). This CDR3 is 17 amino acids long. The ends lost 8 bases at V and 3 bases at J; junction bases unmatched: 19. The CDR3 region is CASSPILHRTGGYEQYF. In DNA, the CDR3 is TGTGCCAGTTCCCCGATATTACACAGGACGGGGGGCTACGAGCAGTACTTC.

A single count supports this clone. The genes are TRBV10-3 and TRBJ2-7; D is undetermined. Trimming removed 7 bases from V and 0 bases from J, with 13 bases in between. CDR1 and CDR2 (germline): ENHRY, SYGVKD. This CDR3 comprises 14 residues. The CDR3 loop is CAITSDPSSYEQYF. CDR3 sequence (DNA): TGTGCCATCACCTCGGATCCTAGCTCCTACGAGCAGTACTTC.

CDR3 loop: CASSVGPAIGGGSSSTDTQYF. DNA for the CDR3: TGTGCCAGCAGTGTTGGTCCCGCTATTGGCGGGGGGTCGAGCTCCACAGATACGCAGTATTTT. V usage is TRBV2 and J usage is TRBJ2-3, with 8 nucleotides matching TRBD2. The length of the CDR3 is 21 residues. V trimming: 4 bases; J trimming: 2 bases; junction bases outside the gene matches: 23. Germline V CDR1 and CDR2: SNHLY, FYNNEI.

The J gene is TRBJ2-5, the V gene TRBV10-2; tentative D call: TRBD2 (5 bases). The V gene lost 1 base and the J gene lost 7 bases, with 7 bases spanning the gap. This CDR3 is built from 12 residues. Germline assignment: CDR1 WSHSY and CDR2 SAAADI. CDR3 residues: CASSEFRGTQYF. The CDR3 DNA reads TGCGCCAGCAGTGAGTTCCGGGGGACCCAGTACTTC.

This chain uses TRBV14 with TRBJ2-3, with 10 positions matching TRBD2. From germline, CDR1 is SGHDN and CDR2 FVKESK. The CDR3 is 16 residues long. J was trimmed by 0 bases and V by 2 bases; bases with no gene match: 2. CDR3 DNA sequence: TGTGCCAGCAGCCAACTAGCGGGGGCCAGCACAGATACGCAGTATTTT. This translates into CASSQLAGASTDTQYF.

The rearrangement uses TRBV13 and TRBJ1-1; D unclear. Trimming took off 5 bases at V and 0 bases at J, with 10 bases between the two ends. The CDR3 totals 14 residues. Germline V lookup: CDR1 PRHDT, CDR2 FYEKMQ (reference sequence). The CDR3 here is CASSTRLVNTEAFF. The DNA of the CDR3 is TGTGCCAGCAGCACCCGGCTGGTGAACACTGAAGCTTTCTTT.

The chain carries TRBV21-1 and TRBJ1-1. TRBV21-1 is given as a pseudogene. The CDR3 is 15 amino acids. The CDR3 DNA reads as TGTGCCAGCAGCAAAGTGCCGACTTTGAACACTGAAGCTTTCTTT. Translation: CASSKVPTLNTEAFF.

The V gene is TRBV18, the J gene TRBJ2-7, with 8 bases identical to TRBD1. CDR1 KGHSH and CDR2 LQKENI come from the germline V gene. V was clipped by 3 bases and J by 3 bases; unmatched bases: 13. The CDR3 length is 17 residues. The CDR3 here is CASSPTPGQEFDYEQYF. The CDR3 region has the DNA TGTGCCAGCTCACCTACTCCGGGACAGGAATTTGACTACGAGCAGTACTTC.

The chain carries TRBV5-1 and TRBJ2-1, with D possibly TRBD2 on 6 matching bases. The CDR3 has 15 residues. Per the germline V gene, CDR1 is SGHRS and CDR2 is YFSETQ. Trimming left V 5 bases short and J 8 bases short, with 20 bases between. The CDR3 loop reads CASRGYGRAMDEQFF. DNA for the CDR3: TGCGCCAGCAGAGGGTACGGGAGAGCAATGGATGAGCAGTTCTTC.

The CDR3 region has the DNA TGTGCCAGCAGTTTTCTCTCTGGGGCCAACGTCCTGACTTTC. It specifies CASSFLSGANVLTF. The rearrangement joins TRBV27 to TRBJ2-6; D unclear. In germline, CDR1 is MNHEY, CDR2 SMNVEV (reference sequence). CDR3 length equals 14 residues. The ends were cut back, 3 bases at V and 0 bases at J, with 3 bases in the middle.

V usage is TRBV27 and J usage is TRBJ2-7, with 8 nucleotides matching TRBD1. The CDR3 has 15 residues. Germline V gene lookup returns CDR1 MNHEY and CDR2 SMNVEV (reference sequence). V trimming: 5 bases; J trimming: 5 bases; junction bases outside the gene matches: 11. The CDR3 spells CASSAAGTGGHEQYF. CDR3 coding DNA: TGTGCCAGCAGTGCCGCCGGGACAGGCGGCCACGAGCAGTACTTC.

The chain employs TRBV18 and TRBJ2-3; no definite D call. Trimming removed 0 bases at V and 5 bases at J, with 9 bases between. Looked up from germline, CDR1 is KGHSH and CDR2 is LQKENI. CDR3 length equals 14 residues. The DNA of the CDR3 is TGTGCCAGCTCACCACCGATTGATTTAGATACGCAGTATTTT. It encodes CASSPPIDLDTQYF.

This chain joins TRBV29-1 and TRBJ1-5, with D possibly being TRBD1 (6 bases). CDR3 size: 14 residues. The germline gives CDR1 SQVTM, CDR2 ANQGSEA. Deletions cut 6 bases from V and 5 bases from J, with 17 bases between. CDR3 protein: CSVRGPGGDQPQHF. The DNA for the CDR3 is TGCAGCGTCCGGGGGCCGGGAGGAGATCAGCCCCAGCATTTT.

The chain uses TRBV15 and TRBJ2-7; 9 nucleotides line up with TRBD1. Losses at the gene ends were 2 bases for V and 9 bases for J; bases not matched to a gene: 11. Germline CDR1 reads LNHNV; CDR2 reads YYDKDF (reference sequence). The CDR3 has 15 amino acids. The CDR3: CATSRPGTGTGGQYF. The CDR3 nucleotides are TGTGCCACCAGCAGACCCGGGACAGGGACGGGGGGGCAGTACTTC.

The chain combines TRBV6-4 with TRBJ2-7; D unclear. CDR1 is MRHNA and CDR2 is SNTAGT in the germline V gene. This CDR3 has 13 residues. The ends were cut back, 2 bases at V and 6 bases at J, with 11 bases in the middle. CDR3 DNA sequence: TGTGCCAGCAGTGACAATCGGGTTTGCGAGCAGTACTTC. This gives the protein CASSDNRVCEQYF.